The 6 T cell receptor beta chains given below trace back to one sample, sequenced in a study of tumor and adjacent non-tumor tissue in lung cancer. No cell sorting was done before RNA was extracted from the tissue. A modified ARM-PCR protocol with three rounds of nested PCR amplified TCRbeta. TCRdb recomputed calls from the multiplex PCR reads with MiXCR, one row per CDR3 protein. The sample lists some 120,000 distinct CDR3 sequences; 55% to 75% were seen once. The material sequenced was lung tumor tissue. The source of these receptors is a man aged 30 to 39 with non-small cell lung cancer.

A word on this clonotype: Just one base apart from a much larger clone, this may be a read error. This chain joins TRBV6-1 and TRBJ2-1; 16 bases line up with TRBD2. V was clipped by 7 bases and J by 5 bases; unmatched bases: 5. The CDR3 loop spans 16 amino acids. Germline-derived CDR1 and CDR2 are MNHNS and SASEGT. This CDR3 reads CASNSGLAGGHNEQFF. The CDR3 DNA follows: TGTGCCAGCAATTCGGGACTAGCGGGGGGGCACAATGAGCAGTTCTTC.

This clonotype was detected many times. The V gene is TRBV29-1, the J gene TRBJ1-2, with a weak D call TRBD1 (5 bases). Trimming took off 0 bases at V and 6 bases at J, with 8 bases between the two ends. The CDR3 is 12 amino acids. The germline V gene has CDR1 SQVTM and CDR2 ANQGSEA. CDR3 region: CSVEDGGNGYTF. The CDR3 coding sequence is TGCAGCGTTGAAGATGGGGGGAATGGCTACACCTTC.

This clonotype was recorded only once. The junction departs from the called germline gene at one end, perhaps through a read error. V gene TRBV4-3 combines with J gene TRBJ2-7; TRBD1 matches 9 bases. The germline gives CDR1 LGHNA, CDR2 YSLEER. CDR3 size: 17 residues. The CDR3: CDSSQESYGQGRCEQYF. The CDR3 DNA reads as TGTGACAGCAGCCAAGAATCCTACGGACAGGGGCGTTGTGAGCAGTACTTC.

This clonotype was seen only once. A much larger clonotype is one base distant, so this may be a read error. V and J are TRBV6-5 and TRBJ2-7, with D perhaps being TRBD1 or TRBD2 (5 bases each). The CDR3 covers 14 residues. Germline values: CDR1 MNHEY, CDR2 SVGAGI. The CDR3 reads CASSRSGPTYEHYF. DNA of the CDR3: TGTGCCAGCAGCCGTTCGGGACCTACCTACGAGCACTACTTC.

Concerning this clonotype itself: A junction boundary mismatches the germline segment, possibly from a read error. V gene TRBV6-6 combines with J gene TRBJ1-5; D gene uncertain. The CDR3 is 14 residues long. Germline CDR1 MNHNY, CDR2 SVGAGI (reference sequence). CDR3 loop: CASRPLRTNQPQHF. The CDR3 region has the DNA TGTGCTAGCAGGCCACTAAGAACGAATCAGCCCCAGCATTTT.

About this clonotype itself: In this CDR3 the conserved last residue, phenylalanine or tryptophan, is missing, so a read error is likely. This sequence joins TRBV6-1 and TRBJ2-1, with D uncertain. Trimming took 5 bases from V and 3 from J, leaving 11 bases between them. CDR3 length: 14 amino acids. From germline, CDR1 is MNHNS and CDR2 SASEGT. CDR3 in amino acids: CASSRCMDYNEQFV. CDR3 in DNA: TGTGCCAGCAGTCGCTGTATGGACTACAATGAGCAGTTCGTC.